The rows below give T cell receptor beta chains drawn from one sample of a study of preoperative IRX-2 immunotherapy in early breast cancer. Some clones are missing from TCRdb's copy, which holds only in-frame ones; the method was immunoSEQ multiplex PCR. Of around 95,000 clones in the sample, around 86% are singletons; the top ten hold roughly 1.9%. This material consisted of tumor tissue, taken after IRX-2 immunotherapy. These receptors were taken from a human donor with breast cancer. CDR3s include the opening cysteine and the closing phenylalanine or tryptophan. The order of the fields is CDR3 length, clone size, D gene, V gene, J gene, CDR3 DNA, CDR3 protein. A D gene is named only where the DNA matches it firmly. Not all rows give a size; the values are once, few, many and, for expanded clones, a class.

>16|NA|TRBD1|TRBV28|TRBJ1-3
TGTGCCACCCAAACTTGGGACAGATCTTCGGGAAACACCATATATTTT
CATQTWDRSSGNTIYF
>15|NA|TRBD1|TRBV5-1|TRBJ2-3
TGCGCCAGCAGCGGGGGACAGGGGACCACAGATACGCAGTATTTT
CASSGGQGTTDTQYF
>14|NA|NA|TRBV28|TRBJ2-3
TGTGCCAGCAGGAAAACAGGAACCACAGATACGCAGTATTTT
CASRKTGTTDTQYF
>14|NA|NA|TRBV5-1|TRBJ1-1
TGCGCCAGCAGCTTGGCTATTAGTGGCACTGAAGCTTTCTTT
CASSLAISGTEAFF
>15|NA|NA|TRBV7-7|TRBJ2-4
TGTGCCAGCAGCCCTGAGGGGGGGCGTAGGAACATTCAGTACTTC
CASSPEGGRRNIQYF
>14|NA|NA|TRBV28|TRBJ1-5
TGTGCCAGCAGTTTATCGCGGTTAAGTCAGCCCCAGCATTTT
CASSLSRLSQPQHF
>18|NA|TRBD2|TRBV19|TRBJ2-2
TGTGCCAGTAGTATAGATCGACTAGCGGGAGAGAACACCGGGGAGCTGTTTTTT
CASSIDRLAGENTGELFF
>15|NA|TRBD1|TRBV28|TRBJ1-5
TGTGCCAGCAGTTCCCGGACAGGGAATTATCAGCCCCAGCATTTT
CASSSRTGNYQPQHF
>13|NA|NA|TRBV19|TRBJ2-2
TGTGCCAGTAGTATAGTCGAAGCGGGGGAGCTGTTTTTT
CASSIVEAGELFF
>14|NA|NA|TRBV19|TRBJ1-4
TGTGCCAGTAGTATTTTGGTCCGCCCTGAAAAACTGTTTTTT
CASSILVRPEKLFF
>14|medium-sized|NA|TRBV29-1|TRBJ1-1
TGCAGCGTTCACCGGGATACACCTACTCCTGAAGCTTTCTTT
CSVHRDTPTPEAFF
>14|NA|NA|TRBV1|TRBJ1-5
TGCGCCAGCAGCCAAGTTTGGGGCAATCAGCCCCAGCATTTT
CASSQVWGNQPQHF
>12|NA|TRBD2|TRBV19|TRBJ2-1
TGTGCCAGCCAGCTAGCGGGAGGGTCGCAGTTCTTC
CASQLAGGSQFF
>18|NA|TRBD2|TRBV10-3|TRBJ2-1
TGTGCCATCAGTGAGCCGGGTTTGGGGCGGGAGAAAAACAATGAGCAGTTCTTC
CAISEPGLGREKNNEQFF
>16|NA|TRBD2|TRBV19|TRBJ2-2
TGTGCCAGGGCCAGAAGACTAGCGGTGAACACCGGGGAGCTGTTTTTT
CARARRLAVNTGELFF
>16|few|TRBD1|TRBV7-7|TRBJ1-5
TGTGCCAGCAGCTTGGGTCCGGGACAGGGAGGTCAGCCCCAGCATTTT
CASSLGPGQGGQPQHF
>16|few|NA|TRBV28|TRBJ1-3
TGTGCCAGCAGTAGGAGGACGACCGGCCCTGGAAACACCATATATTTT
CASSRRTTGPGNTIYF
>15|NA|NA|TRBV18|TRBJ2-2
TGTGCCAGCTCACGGACTCAAAGGGACACCGGGGAGCTGTTTTTT
CASSRTQRDTGELFF
>15|NA|TRBD1|TRBV28|TRBJ1-2
TGTGCCAGCAGTTTTCCGGGACAGGGGAACTATGGCTACACCTTC
CASSFPGQGNYGYTF
>15|NA|NA|TRBV5-1|TRBJ1-1
TGCGCCAGCAGCTCCAACCCCGGGGCTAACACTGAAGCTTTCTTT
CASSSNPGANTEAFF
>15|NA|TRBD2|TRBV6-4|TRBJ2-5
TGTGCCAGCAGAGACCGGGACTACTTCCAAGAGACCCAGTACTTC
CASRDRDYFQETQYF
>15|NA|TRBD1|TRBV19|TRBJ1-5
TGTGCCACTGGGACAGGTTTGTATAGCAATCAGCCCCAGCATTTT
CATGTGLYSNQPQHF